The present T cell receptor (beta chain) was sequenced within a study of multiple sclerosis patients with progressive multifocal leukoencephalopathy. General study results and limits: PML-onset expanded TRB clones were detectable before and during natalizumab therapy. Less diverse TRB repertoires were suggested in most PML patients.

Germline values: CDR1 MDHEN, CDR2 SYDVKM. Unmatched junction bases numbered 12, after V lost 7 bases and J lost 6 bases. This CDR3 has 14 amino acids. Time point of the sample: before natalizumab initiation. A remark on this clone: Its antigen is not identified.

Sequencing was at survey level. Clones were read by immunoSEQ multiplex PCR, and TCRdb kept only the in-frame ones, dropping some. This table holds fewer than 35,000 clones, over 75% found once. The sample comprised PBMCs. V usage is TRBV28 and J usage is TRBJ2-7, with 7 bases lining up with TRBD1. The TCR comes from a human donor with multiple sclerosis. The CDR3 protein is CASTFPGGESEQYF. The CDR3 bases are TGTGCCAGCACATTTCCAGGGGGTGAATCCGAGCAGTACTTC. Full variable domain (outside the CDR3, taken from reference TRBV28 and TRBJ2-7): DVKVTQSSRYLVKRTGEKVFLECVQDMDHENMFWYRQDPGLGLRLIYFSYDVKMKEKGDIPEGYSVSREKKERFSLILESASTNQTSMYLCASTFPGGESEQYFGPGTRLTVT.